Following are 11 T cell receptor beta chains from one sample sequenced in a study of OX40 agonist ivuxolimab in advanced cancers. TCRdb's copy holds only in-frame clones and misses some; the assay was immunoSEQ multiplex PCR. The sample lists tens of thousands of clones, around 84% occurring once. The starting material was CD4+ or CD8+ T cells sorted from blood, obtained in a trial of the OX40 agonist ivuxolimab. The receptors were sampled from an adult with an advanced solid tumor such as melanoma, head and neck, liver or kidney cancer.

This chain links TRBV27 with TRBJ2-7; TRBD1 is a possible D gene (6 bases). The germline gives CDR1 MNHEY, CDR2 SMNVEV (reference sequence). V lost 5 bases, J lost 5 bases, and 13 bases lay in between. The CDR3 consists of 13 residues. CDR3 residues: CASSAIQGDEQYF. The CDR3 coding sequence is TGTGCCAGCAGTGCAATACAGGGTGACGAGCAGTACTTC.

The rearrangement uses TRBV4-1 and TRBJ1-1, with D perhaps TRBD1 (6 bases). CDR1 is MGHRA and CDR2 is YSYEKL in the germline V gene. Between the trimmed V and J ends, which lost 8 bases and 0 bases, there was a span of 13 bases. The CDR3 runs to 14 residues. The CDR3 spells CASAPGALNTEAFF. CDR3 DNA: TGCGCCAGCGCCCCGGGGGCCTTGAACACTGAAGCTTTCTTT.

The chain has TRBV9 and TRBJ2-2; a weak D match, TRBD2 (5 bases). Germline loops: CDR1 SGDLS, CDR2 YYNGEE. Trimming took 0 bases from V and 6 from J, leaving 9 bases between them. This CDR3 is built from 14 residues. CDR3 in amino acids: CASSVVGSAGELFF. As DNA, the CDR3 is TGTGCCAGCAGCGTAGTAGGTAGCGCCGGGGAGCTGTTTTTT.

This chain uses TRBV6-6 with TRBJ2-1; no clear D. V dropped 7 bases and J dropped 7 bases, with 11 bases sitting between them. Germline V gene sequence: CDR1 MNHNY, CDR2 SVGAGI (reference sequence). This CDR3 region has 12 residues. In DNA form, the CDR3 reads TGTGCCAGCACATTAGGTATGAATGAGCAGTTCTTC. This codes for CASTLGMNEQFF.

J is TRBJ1-4 and V is TRBV28; D remains ambiguous. This CDR3 is 14 amino acids long. Per germline, CDR1 MDHEN and CDR2 SYDVKM. Deletions cut 6 bases from V and 1 base from J, with 9 bases between. The CDR3 DNA is TGTGCCAGCAGGGGTATAGGAACTAATGAAAAACTGTTTTTT. Translated: CASRGIGTNEKLFF.

The gene calls are TRBV29-1 and TRBJ2-3; 13 bases map to TRBD2. CDR1 is SQVTM, CDR2 ANQGSEA, per germline. The V gene end was trimmed by 5 bases and the J gene end by 1 base; junction bases not matched to a gene: 9. The CDR3 is made up of 17 amino acids. This CDR3 reads CSVTGLAGAWGTDTQYF. The DNA of the CDR3 is TGCAGCGTTACCGGACTAGCGGGAGCCTGGGGCACAGATACGCAGTATTTT.

V usage is TRBV7-9 and J usage is TRBJ2-5; perhaps TRBD2 as D (6 bases). The V and J ends lost 5 bases and 5 bases respectively, with 15 bases between them. Looked up from germline, CDR1 is SEHNR and CDR2 is FQNEAQ (reference sequence). This CDR3 spans 14 amino acids. The CDR3 DNA reads TGTGCCAGCAGCCCCTTGGCCCGGGAGGAGACCCAGTACTTC. Its translation: CASSPLAREETQYF.

The V call is TRBV27, the J call TRBJ2-1, with D perhaps matching TRBD2 (6 bases). V was cut by 4 bases and J by 4 bases, with 29 bases left in between. CDR3 length: 20 amino acids. Germline V gives CDR1 MNHEY, CDR2 SMNVEV (reference sequence). The CDR3 reads CASSSPLFRESPSEYNEQFF. The CDR3 DNA is TGTGCCAGCAGTTCCCCCCTCTTTCGGGAGTCACCCTCCGAATACAATGAGCAGTTCTTC.

As regards this clone: One end of the junction is discordant with germline, which a read error may explain. The rearrangement joins TRBV5-4 to TRBJ1-2; D possibly corresponds to TRBD1 (5 bases). The germline gives CDR1 SGHNT, CDR2 YYREEE (reference sequence). This CDR3 has 11 amino acids. The CDR3 loop is CASSSPGPQIF. DNA for the CDR3: TGTGCCAGCAGCTCGCCGGGACCGCAAATCTTC.

This clone was observed once. This CDR3 is CASSQVEGAANEKLFF. The CDR3 region has the DNA TGCGCCAGCAGCCAAGTCGAGGGAGCGGCTAATGAAAAACTGTTTTTT. This chain joins TRBV4-1 and TRBJ1-4; D call uncertain. V lost 1 base, J lost 3 bases, and 12 bases lay in between. The CDR3 consists of 16 residues. Looked up from germline, CDR1 is MGHRA and CDR2 is YSYEKL.

The CDR3 coding sequence is TGTGCCATCAGTGCCGAGCCGCAGGGTATACGCTACGAGCAGTACTTC. It codes for CAISAEPQGIRYEQYF. The V and J genes are TRBV10-3 and TRBJ2-7, with D maybe TRBD1 (5 bases). Germline CDR1 reads ENHRY; CDR2 reads SYGVKD. V gave up 4 bases and J gave up 3 bases, with 19 bases separating them. The CDR3 has 16 residues.